The 22 T cell receptor beta chains in this list originate from one sample, sequenced in a study of vaccination effects on CD4 cells after COVID-19. Having been cultured for 10 days, the cells underwent CD4+ T cell isolation. Two-dose BNT162b2 or mRNA-1273 vaccination was given to participants. These receptors' targets are unknown. The protocol was immunoSEQ multiplex PCR, while the TCRdb copy is restricted to in-frame clones and leaves out a portion. Of tens of thousands of clones in the sample, approximately 73% were seen once. The source material was CD4+ T cells from PBMCs cultured without peptide, sampled after COVID-19 vaccination. The receptors here all came from a human donor who received a COVID-19 vaccine.

The chain couples TRBV19 to TRBJ1-4, with 9 positions matching TRBD1. V lost 6 bases, J lost 8 bases, and 10 bases stayed unmatched. CDR3 length: 15 residues. The V gene's germline CDR1 is LNHDA and CDR2 SQIVND (reference sequence). The CDR3: CASSQPGQGNEKLFF. Written as DNA, the CDR3 is TGTGCCAGTAGCCAACCGGGACAGGGTAACGAAAAACTGTTTTTT.

This rearrangement joins TRBV5-1 to TRBJ2-2, with D unclear. The CDR3 is made up of 14 amino acids. Between the trimmed V and J ends, which lost 1 base and 5 bases, there was a span of 9 bases. CDR1 SGHRS and CDR2 YFSETQ come from the germline V gene. CDR3 coding DNA: TGCGCCAGCAGCTTGAGGGCAGGAACCGGGGAGCTGTTTTTT. Protein: CASSLRAGTGELFF.

This clone was seen only a few times. V gene TRBV7-8 combines with J gene TRBJ1-2; tentatively, D is TRBD1 (5 bases). Germline V CDR1 and CDR2: SGHVS, FQNEAQ. V lost 2 bases and J lost 1, with 11 bases in between. This CDR3 contains 15 residues. CDR3 DNA: TGTGCCAGCAGCTTAAGGACCGACAGTAACTATGGCTACACCTTC. Translating it yields CASSLRTDSNYGYTF.

The rearrangement uses TRBV15 and TRBJ2-2, with D perhaps TRBD1 or TRBD2 (6 bases each). Trimming shortened V by 4 bases and J by 4 bases, and 13 bases separated the two germline ends. The germline gives CDR1 LNHNV, CDR2 YYDKDF (reference sequence). This CDR3 comprises 15 residues. As DNA, the CDR3 is TGTGCCACCAGCACCAGAGGGGGGAGCACCGGGGAGCTGTTTTTT. Protein: CATSTRGGSTGELFF.

This chain joins TRBV18 and TRBJ2-3; D is unclear. V was clipped by 1 base and J by 5 bases, with 4 bases between them. Per germline, CDR1 KGHSH and CDR2 LQKENI. The CDR3 extends over 12 amino acids. As DNA, the CDR3 is TGTGCCAGCTCACCACAGGGAGATACGCAGTATTTT. This gives the protein CASSPQGDTQYF.

The chain uses TRBV5-1 and TRBJ1-1; 8 bases are a match to TRBD1. CDR1 SGHRS and CDR2 YFSETQ come from the germline V gene. The CDR3 extends over 16 amino acids. V shed 3 bases and J 2 bases; nucleotides not matched to a gene: 9. This CDR3 is CASSWGGTGENTEAFF. CDR3 nucleotides: TGCGCCAGCAGCTGGGGGGGGACAGGAGAAAACACTGAAGCTTTCTTT.

The sample holds one count of this clone. The chain joins TRBV5-5 to TRBJ1-1, with a weak D call TRBD1 (6 bases). The CDR3 is 13 amino acids. The germline V gene has CDR1 SGHKS and CDR2 YYEKEE (reference sequence). V lost 4 bases and J lost 5, with 12 bases in between. The CDR3 DNA follows: TGTGCCAGCAGCAGACAAACAGGGACTGAAGCTTTCTTT. Translating it yields CASSRQTGTEAFF.

This clone was picked up one time. This rearrangement joins TRBV6-5 to TRBJ2-1; D not certain. Germline CDR1 MNHEY, CDR2 SVGAGI. The V gene lost 6 bases and the J gene lost 6 bases, with 6 bases spanning the gap. The length of the CDR3 is 11 residues. CDR3 in amino acids: CASRASNEQFF. DNA of the CDR3: TGTGCCAGCAGGGCCTCCAATGAGCAGTTCTTC.

This rearrangement joins TRBV20-1 to TRBJ1-1, with D hard to call. Trimming cost V 3 bases and J 1 base, with 6 bases left between them. This CDR3 has 12 amino acids. Germline CDR1 DFQATT, CDR2 SNEGSKA (reference sequence). This CDR3 is CSASRQNTEAFF. The CDR3 nucleotides are TGCAGTGCTAGTCGGCAGAACACTGAAGCTTTCTTT.

J is TRBJ1-1 and V is TRBV29-1, with D unclear. The CDR3 is 12 amino acids. Per germline, CDR1 SQVTM and CDR2 ANQGSEA. V dropped 7 bases and J dropped 2 bases, with 11 bases sitting between them. The CDR3 region has the DNA TGCAGCGCCGCGACTGTTAACACTGAAGCTTTCTTT. Its translation: CSAATVNTEAFF.

The V gene is TRBV12-3 or TRBV12-4, the J gene TRBJ1-1; D gene unclear. The CDR3 length is 12 residues. Trimming took off 5 bases at V and 7 bases at J, with 11 bases between the two ends. CDR3 sequence: CASSRRTVEAFF. The CDR3 DNA is TGTGCCAGCAGTCGTAGGACGGTTGAAGCTTTCTTT.

Of note for this clone: The same CDR3 is also encoded by other DNA sequences in this sample. V is TRBV12-3 or TRBV12-4 and J is TRBJ2-7, with D unresolved. Deletions cut 5 bases from V and 4 bases from J, with 6 bases between. The CDR3 extends over 11 amino acids. This CDR3 reads CASSRGYEQYV. CDR3 DNA: TGTGCCAGCAGTCGAGGTTACGAGCAGTACGTC.

This clone was seen more than once but under ten times. V usage is TRBV4-1 and J usage is TRBJ1-2, with D possibly TRBD1 on 5 matching bases. V was pared by 2 bases and J by 8 bases, with 15 bases between. Germline CDR1 and CDR2: MGHRA and YSYEKL. The CDR3 length is 14 residues. CDR3 nucleotide sequence: TGCGCCAGCAGCCAATTAAGGGGATACGACGGCTACACCTTC. This translates into CASSQLRGYDGYTF.

On this clone itself: The sample carries other DNA sequences with the same CDR3. The chain links TRBV6-5 to TRBJ1-4; 9 bases match TRBD1. The germline V gene has CDR1 MNHEY and CDR2 SVGAGI. J gave up 3 bases and V 6 bases, and 2 bases lay outside the gene matches. This CDR3 has 14 residues. CDR3 DNA sequence: TGTGCCAGCAGCCGGACAGGGGCTAATGAAAAACTGTTTTTT. This codes for CASSRTGANEKLFF.

V gene TRBV4-3 combines with J gene TRBJ2-6, with no clear D. This CDR3 comprises 16 residues. Germline assignment: CDR1 LGHNA and CDR2 YSLEER. The V gene lost 1 base and the J gene lost 0 bases, with 7 bases spanning the gap. The CDR3 spells CASSQVGSSGANVLTF. The CDR3 nucleotides are TGCGCCAGCAGCCAAGTGGGCAGCTCTGGGGCCAACGTCCTGACTTTC.

CDR3 in DNA: TGTGCCAGCAGTTCAACAGAAGAGACCCAGTACTTC. It codes for CASSSTEETQYF. V and J are TRBV6-5 and TRBJ2-5, with unresolved D. The germline V gene encodes CDR1 MNHEY and CDR2 SVGAGI. This CDR3 comprises 12 residues. Trimming left V 4 bases short and J 3 bases short, with 6 bases between.

This clone was seen a single time. This chain uses TRBV18 with TRBJ2-2; D not resolved. Trimming shortened V by 9 bases and J by 0 bases, and 14 bases separated the two germline ends. Germline V CDR1 and CDR2: KGHSH, LQKENI. The CDR3 covers 15 residues. The DNA of the CDR3 is TGTGCCAGTAGATTTGACATAACGAACACCGGGGAGCTGTTTTTT. This translates into CASRFDITNTGELFF. Based on the CDR3 plus reference TRBV18 and TRBJ2-2, the full variable domain is NAGVMQNPRHLVRRRGQEARLRCSPMKGHSHVYWYRQLPEEGLKFMVYLQKENIIDESGMPKERFSAEFPKEGPSILRIQQVVRGDSAAYFCASRFDITNTGELFFGEGSRLTVL.

The V call is TRBV19, the J call TRBJ2-3; TRBD2 aligns across 14 bases. The CDR3 has 16 residues. V lost 6 bases, J lost 4 bases, and 6 bases stayed unmatched. The germline CDR1 and CDR2 sequences are LNHDA and SQIVND (reference sequence). The CDR3 DNA reads TGTGCCAGTAGCACCGGACTAGCGGGGGGACCAGATACGCAGTATTTT. It is translated as CASSTGLAGGPDTQYF.

The rearrangement links TRBV2 to TRBJ1-1, with D possibly TRBD1 on 6 matching bases. Trimming pared 4 bases from V and 7 bases from J, leaving 16 bases between. The CDR3 loop spans 14 amino acids. CDR1 and CDR2 (germline): SNHLY, FYNNEI. CDR3 in DNA: TGTGCCAGCAGTGGGCGGGGGGCGGTAGGTGAAGCTTTCTTT. Amino acid sequence: CASSGRGAVGEAFF.

This clone was seen a single time. The chain couples TRBV5-1 to TRBJ1-1; D unclear. Looked up from germline, CDR1 is SGHRS and CDR2 is YFSETQ. The CDR3 has 12 amino acids. Trimming removed 5 bases from V and 7 bases from J, with 12 bases in between. CDR3 region: CASRMMTDEAFF. In nucleotides, the CDR3 is TGCGCCAGCAGAATGATGACGGATGAAGCTTTCTTT.

This chain links TRBV18 with TRBJ2-3, with unresolved D. Looked up from germline, CDR1 is KGHSH and CDR2 is LQKENI. CDR3 length: 15 amino acids. V was clipped by 0 bases and J by 0 bases, with 7 bases between them. CDR3 sequence reads: CASSPPRSSTDTQYF. CDR3 coding DNA: TGTGCCAGCTCACCACCGCGGTCTAGCACAGATACGCAGTATTTT.

The rearrangement uses TRBV5-1 and TRBJ1-3, with D perhaps matching TRBD1 (6 bases). Deletions cut 4 bases from V and 2 bases from J, with 16 bases between. From germline, CDR1 is SGHRS and CDR2 YFSETQ. This CDR3 spans 16 amino acids. The DNA of the CDR3 is TGCGCCAGCAGCCGGGGGCAACCCGGCACTGGAAACACCATATATTTT. Residues: CASSRGQPGTGNTIYF.